Listed here are 19 T cell receptor beta chains from one sample, sequenced in a study of T-cell memory formation after mild COVID-19. MiXCR, applied by TCRdb to the 5' RACE reads, yields one record per CDR3 protein. This sample has 400,000 to 500,000 distinct CDR3 sequences, with 20% found just once. Material for sequencing was PBMCs or a T cell subset sorted from them (not recorded which). These receptors all come from an adult woman who had mild COVID-19 (a few samples of this study predate the infection). Cell type and time point are not known.

This clonotype came up once. The CDR3 is CASSQPGTSNEQFF. CDR3 coding DNA: TGTGCCAGCAGCCAGCCCGGGACTAGCAATGAGCAGTTCTTC. The V call is TRBV4-2, the J call TRBJ2-1; 8 bases match TRBD2. The germline V gene encodes CDR1 LGHNA and CDR2 YNFKEQ. This CDR3 region has 14 residues. Germline trimming cut 3 bases from V and 6 bases from J; bases unmatched to any gene: 4.

This clonotype was seen a handful of times. V gene TRBV27 combines with J gene TRBJ1-2; 8 bases are a match to TRBD1. The CDR3 spans 13 residues. Germline CDR1 is MNHEY and CDR2 is SMNVEV (reference sequence). The J segment lost 6 bases and the V segment lost 6 bases, leaving 6 bases of the junction unmatched. CDR3 residues: CASRPKGQDGYTF. CDR3 nucleotides: TGTGCCAGCAGACCTAAGGGACAGGATGGCTACACCTTC.

In its sample, this clonotype was seen a few times. The gene calls are TRBV5-1 and TRBJ2-7; D assignment may be TRBD1 or TRBD2 (6 bases each). This CDR3 has 15 residues. Germline lookup yields CDR1 SGHRS and CDR2 YFSETQ. Trimming took off 4 bases at V and 5 bases at J, with 19 bases between the two ends. CDR3 amino acids: CASSPSGALPHEQYF. The CDR3, as DNA: TGCGCCAGCAGCCCCTCGGGGGCCCTTCCCCACGAGCAGTACTTC. Supplemented by reference TRBV5-1 and TRBJ2-7, the full variable domain reads KAGVTQTPRYLIKTRGQQVTLSCSPISGHRSVSWYQQTPGQGLQFLFEYFSETQRNKGNFPGRFSGRQFSNSRSEMNVSTLELGDSALYLCASSPSGALPHEQYFGPGTRLTVT.

This clonotype was counted only a few times. The V gene is TRBV30, the J gene TRBJ1-6; D perhaps matches TRBD1 (6 bases). Germline values: CDR1 GTSNPN, CDR2 SVGIG (reference sequence). With 3 bases removed from V and 5 bases from J, the gap between germline ends came to 14 bases. The CDR3 is 15 residues long. CDR3: CAWSGGGANNSPLHF. The CDR3 nucleotides read TGTGCCTGGAGCGGTGGGGGGGCGAATAATTCACCCCTCCACTTT.

This clonotype was counted a few times. The chain uses TRBV7-2 and TRBJ2-3; tentatively, D is TRBD2 (5 bases). Germline CDR1 is SGHTA and CDR2 is FQGNSA. The V end was cut by 5 bases, the J end by 11 bases, with 17 bases between. The CDR3 contains 13 residues. DNA of the CDR3: TGTGCCAGCAGCCCCTGGCGGGTCTCCGAGCAGTATTTT. Its translation is CASSPWRVSEQYF.

The sample holds a few counts of this clonotype. One end of the junction varies from germline; a read error may be responsible. The chain links TRBV29-1 to TRBJ1-2; D call uncertain. Germline V gives CDR1 SQVTM, CDR2 ANQGSEA. This CDR3 spans 9 amino acids. The CDR3 here is CSVDRGQDF. CDR3 sequence (DNA): TGCAGCGTTGACCGAGGGCAGGACTTC.

The J gene is TRBJ2-7, the V gene TRBV4-1, with 7 bases lining up with TRBD1. The CDR3 has 14 amino acids. The germline CDR1 and CDR2 sequences are MGHRA and YSYEKL. The V gene end was trimmed by 4 bases and the J gene end by 2 bases; junction bases not matched to a gene: 5. The CDR3 sequence is CASSRDRLTYEQYF. In DNA form, the CDR3 reads TGCGCCAGCAGCCGGGACAGATTGACCTACGAGCAGTACTTC.

The V and J genes are TRBV20-1 and TRBJ2-7, with 10 nucleotides matching TRBD2. In germline, CDR1 is DFQATT, CDR2 SNEGSKA (reference sequence). The CDR3 runs 12 residues. V lost 6 bases, J lost 3 bases, and 2 bases stayed unmatched. The CDR3, as DNA: TGCAGTGCCGCTAGCGGGAGCTACGAGCAGTACTTC. It encodes CSAASGSYEQYF.

This sequence joins TRBV5-4 and TRBJ2-5; 8 bases are shared with TRBD2. Losses at the gene ends were 5 bases for V and 5 bases for J; bases not matched to a gene: 11. CDR1 and CDR2 (germline): SGHNT, YYREEE (reference sequence). This CDR3 comprises 15 residues. This chain's CDR3 is CASRGGGTGIETQYF. The DNA of the CDR3 is TGTGCCAGCAGGGGCGGGGGGACCGGCATTGAGACCCAGTACTTC.

The rearrangement uses TRBV4-3 and TRBJ2-7; 8 bases map to TRBD2. The CDR3 has 17 residues. Trimming removed 0 bases from V and 4 bases from J; junction bases left unmatched: 11. Germline V gene lookup returns CDR1 LGHNA and CDR2 YSLEER. CDR3 amino acids: CASSQDLGGAGAYEQYF. CDR3 sequence (DNA): TGCGCCAGCAGCCAAGATCTTGGTGGAGCGGGAGCATACGAGCAGTACTTC.

The chain recombines TRBV7-3 with TRBJ2-5; no reliable D call. CDR3 length equals 17 residues. Germline V gene lookup returns CDR1 SGHTA and CDR2 FQGTGA. Trimming took off 0 bases at V and 5 bases at J, with 19 bases between the two ends. The CDR3 sequence: CASSLTGNPNLLETQYF. In nucleotides, the CDR3 is TGTGCCAGCAGCTTAACGGGGAACCCCAACTTATTGGAGACCCAGTACTTC.

This clonotype has a count of ten or more. The genes are TRBV7-9 and TRBJ2-7; TRBD2 matches at 7 bases. Looked up from germline, CDR1 is SEHNR and CDR2 is FQNEAQ (reference sequence). The CDR3 has 14 amino acids. V gave up 5 bases and J gave up 4 bases; unmatched junction bases: 8. CDR3 sequence: CASSRGTNRYEQYF. CDR3 sequence (DNA): TGTGCCAGCAGCCGCGGGACTAATCGGTACGAGCAGTACTTC.

The rearrangement links TRBV12-3 or TRBV12-4 to TRBJ2-7; 7 bases map to TRBD1. V shed 4 bases, J shed 3 bases, and the junction held 6 bases outside the gene matches. The CDR3 runs to 14 residues. The chain's CDR3 is CASSSGTAFYEQYF. CDR3 nucleotide sequence: TGTGCCAGCAGTTCCGGGACAGCGTTCTACGAGCAGTACTTC.

This clonotype was observed a handful of times. The rearrangement uses TRBV13 and TRBJ1-6; D is undetermined. V lost 2 bases to trimming and J lost 10 bases, with 6 bases between them. This CDR3 is built from 12 residues. From germline, CDR1 is PRHDT and CDR2 FYEKMQ (reference sequence). CDR3 in DNA: TGTGCCAGCAGCTTATCGCGATCACCCCTCCACTTT. Its translation: CASSLSRSPLHF.

This chain joins TRBV28 and TRBJ2-7; no clear D. This CDR3 is built from 14 residues. Trimming removed 4 bases from V and 5 bases from J, with 15 bases in between. The V gene's germline CDR1 is MDHEN and CDR2 SYDVKM. The chain's CDR3 is CASSSPVGPDEQYF. The CDR3 DNA is TGTGCCAGCAGTTCTCCGGTGGGCCCGGACGAGCAGTACTTC.

The chain combines TRBV10-3 with TRBJ2-7; 7 bases map to TRBD1. The CDR3 is made up of 12 amino acids. V shed 4 bases, J shed 4 bases, and the junction held 1 base outside the gene matches. Germline CDR1 ENHRY, CDR2 SYGVKD. The CDR3 nucleotides are TGTGCCATCAGTGGCAGGGGGTACGAGCAGTACTTC. Its protein is CAISGRGYEQYF.

This clonotype has just a few counts. This chain links TRBV5-1 with TRBJ2-1; no clear D gene. This CDR3 comprises 13 residues. Deletions cut 6 bases from V and 1 base from J, with 8 bases between. Germline CDR1 SGHRS, CDR2 YFSETQ. CDR3 residues: CASKDTSYNEQFF. The CDR3 DNA is TGCGCCAGCAAAGACACGTCCTACAATGAGCAGTTCTTC.

This clonotype was observed a few times. V gene TRBV11-2 combines with J gene TRBJ2-2; no reliable D call. The germline V gene encodes CDR1 SGHAT and CDR2 FQNNGV. V was cut by 5 bases and J by 3 bases, with 7 bases left in between. The CDR3 contains 13 residues. CDR3 bases: TGTGCCAGCAGCCCCTCCTACACCGGGGAGCTGTTTTTT. Translation gives CASSPSYTGELFF.

The chain employs TRBV12-3 or TRBV12-4 and TRBJ2-7, with TRBD1 matching over 9 bases. V lost 5 bases and J lost 2; bases outside the gene matches: 7. The CDR3 loop spans 15 amino acids. CDR3 nucleotides: TGTGCCAGCAGTCTACAGGGGGCGAACCCCTACGAGCAGTACTTC. Protein: CASSLQGANPYEQYF.